This T cell receptor (beta chain) originates from a study of shared clonotypes between healthy human individuals. Study overall: Each donor's CD8 memory used one plate, CD8 naive two, each CD4 subset three.

Using immunoSEQ multiplex PCR, the repertoire was profiled, and TCRdb retains in-frame clones only, with some absent. The sample has more than 1 million clones, about four fifths seen once; the top ten hold more than 0.45%. The CDR3 extends over 15 amino acids. The V and J ends lost 2 bases and 6 bases respectively, with 16 bases between them. Germline CDR1 reads GTSNPN; CDR2 reads SVGIG (reference sequence). General observations from the study: Limited genetic and exposure-history diversity came from having few donors. The generation probabilities recorded for non-shared clonotypes fell below those of clonotypes shared by all four donors.

About this clone: Antigen: not known.

It was into CD45RA+ naive and CD45RA-negative memory subsets that the CD4+ cells were split. The sequence came from a man aged 18 to 35 in good health. Some clones in this sample may be carry-over from other donors' samples. What was sequenced was memory CD4+ T cells from PBMCs. Noted subset: CD45RA-negative fraction. The chain carries TRBV30 and TRBJ1-4; D call uncertain. The CDR3 DNA follows: TGTGCCTGGAGTCCCCCAGAGCGCAATGATGAAAAACTGTTTTTT. This translates into CAWSPPERNDEKLFF. Filled out from reference TRBV30 and TRBJ1-4, the complete variable domain reads SQTIHQWPATLVQPVGSPLSLECTVEGTSNPNLYWYRQAAGRGLQLLFYSVGIGQISSEVPQNLSASRPQDRQFILSSKKLLLSDSGFYLCAWSPPERNDEKLFFGSGTQLSVL.